The next 27 T cell receptor beta chains were all read from a single sample in a study of control samples from healthy donors and cancer patients. Using immunoSEQ multiplex PCR, the repertoire was profiled, and TCRdb retains in-frame clones only, with some absent. Altogether 400,000 to 500,000 clones are present, roughly 90% being singletons, with the ten largest covering around 6.8%. The material sequenced was PBMCs. These receptors came from a man aged 40-50 years with head and neck cancer.

This clone was counted once. The rearrangement joins TRBV9 to TRBJ1-1; D is ambiguous. V dropped 7 bases and J dropped 1 base, with 17 bases sitting between them. The germline V gene encodes CDR1 SGDLS and CDR2 YYNGEE. The CDR3 is 15 amino acids. This CDR3 is CASDSPVAGNTEAFF. For the CDR3, the DNA is TGTGCCAGCGACTCCCCTGTCGCAGGGAACACTGAAGCTTTCTTT.

This chain joins TRBV4-2 and TRBJ1-5, with D unresolved. Germline CDR1 is LGHNA and CDR2 is YNFKEQ. V was pared by 1 base and J by 5 bases, with 9 bases between. This CDR3 contains 14 residues. The chain's CDR3 is CASSQGGSYQPQHF. In nucleotides, the CDR3 is TGTGCCAGCAGCCAAGGTGGCAGTTATCAGCCCCAGCATTTT.

The V call is TRBV27, the J call TRBJ1-1; D ambiguous. V lost 5 bases and J lost 3, with 10 bases in between. The CDR3 extends over 13 amino acids. Germline V gene lookup returns CDR1 MNHEY and CDR2 SMNVEV (reference sequence). CDR3 DNA: TGTGCCAGCAGTAGTTACGGATACACTGAAGCTTTCTTT. Protein: CASSSYGYTEAFF.

V usage is TRBV4-1 and J usage is TRBJ1-5; D gene ambiguous. CDR1 is MGHRA, CDR2 YSYEKL, per germline. Trimming pared 1 base from V and 0 bases from J, leaving 16 bases between. The CDR3 is 18 residues long. The CDR3 DNA sequence: TGCGCCAGCAGCCAAGGTAAATCGGCAGTAAATAGCAATCAGCCCCAGCATTTT. It is translated as CASSQGKSAVNSNQPQHF.

V is TRBV5-6 and J is TRBJ2-7; no definite D call. The CDR3 spans 11 residues. The V gene's germline CDR1 is SGHDT and CDR2 YYEEEE. V was cut by 4 bases and J by 4 bases, with 6 bases left in between. CDR3 nucleotides: TGTGCCAGCAGCCTAAGGTACGAGCAGTACTTC. It is translated as CASSLRYEQYF.

Concerning this clone itself: The junction and the germline gene differ at one end; a read error may be behind it. The V call is TRBV7-7, the J call TRBJ2-3, with 14 bases lining up with TRBD2. Germline V gives CDR1 SSHAT, CDR2 FNYEAQ (reference sequence). The CDR3 runs 15 residues. CDR3 coding DNA: TGTGCTAGCAGCTTGGGACTAGCGGGAGTAGATACGCAGTATTTT. The encoded protein is CASSLGLAGVDTQYF.

V gene TRBV14 combines with J gene TRBJ2-5; 8 bases map to TRBD2. This CDR3 comprises 14 residues. The trim removed 5 bases at V and 4 bases at J, leaving 6 bases unmatched. Germline V gene sequence: CDR1 SGHDN, CDR2 FVKESK. This CDR3 reads CASSARLARETQYF. CDR3 bases: TGTGCCAGCAGCGCGAGACTAGCGCGAGAGACCCAGTACTTC.

The V and J genes are TRBV7-2 and TRBJ1-3; D is undetermined. Germline loops: CDR1 SGHTA, CDR2 FQGNSA. Trimming took off 8 bases at V and 7 bases at J, with 18 bases between the two ends. The CDR3 contains 14 residues. The CDR3 bases are TGTGCCAGCTCCATGGCATCTGTCTGGAACACCATATATTTT. Protein product: CASSMASVWNTIYF.

As to this clone: This CDR3 is also generated by other DNA sequences in the sample. The chain joins TRBV2 to TRBJ2-7; 7 nucleotides agree with TRBD1. CDR3 length: 13 residues. Germline V CDR1 and CDR2: SNHLY, FYNNEI. Unmatched junction bases numbered 5, after V lost 5 bases and J lost 4 bases. This chain's CDR3 is CASSPGQEYEQYF. CDR3 bases: TGTGCCAGCAGTCCTGGACAGGAATACGAGCAGTACTTC.

The chain carries TRBV10-1 and TRBJ2-1; D is perhaps TRBD1 (5 bases). Trimming stripped 1 base from V and 10 bases from J, with 11 bases between. Germline V gene data show CDR1 as WNHNN and CDR2 as SYGVQD (reference sequence). The CDR3 is 13 residues long. The CDR3 region has the DNA TGCGCCAGCAGTGAGTATGCAGGGCGGGAGCAGTTCTTC. Amino acids: CASSEYAGREQFF.

V and J are TRBV5-1 and TRBJ2-2; 10 bases are shared with TRBD1. This CDR3 is built from 17 residues. After removal of 3 bases from V and 4 bases from J, the junction contained 9 bases not matched to a gene. Germline V gene data show CDR1 as SGHRS and CDR2 as YFSETQ. The CDR3 sequence is CASSSRPGQGRTGELFF. As DNA, the CDR3 is TGCGCCAGCAGCTCTCGACCGGGACAGGGGCGCACCGGGGAGCTGTTTTTT.

J is TRBJ1-2 and V is TRBV19; D is undetermined. This CDR3 is built from 13 residues. From germline, CDR1 is LNHDA and CDR2 SQIVND (reference sequence). Between the trimmed V and J ends, which lost 0 bases and 4 bases, there was a span of 6 bases. CDR3 nucleotide sequence: TGTGCCAGTAGTATAGAATCCAGCTATGGCTACACCTTC. Protein product: CASSIESSYGYTF.

V usage is TRBV28 and J usage is TRBJ2-7; TRBD2 is a possible D gene (6 bases). With 5 bases removed from V and 2 bases from J, the gap between germline ends came to 13 bases. Germline lookup yields CDR1 MDHEN and CDR2 SYDVKM. The CDR3 runs to 14 residues. The CDR3 coding sequence is TGTGCCAGCAGTCTGGGGGGTAAGGCCTACGAGCAGTACTTC. Its translation is CASSLGGKAYEQYF.

The J gene is TRBJ2-3, the V gene TRBV4-1, with 7 bases that match TRBD2. The CDR3 contains 14 residues. V was pared by 8 bases and J by 1 base, with 6 bases of the junction left unmatched. Germline V CDR1 and CDR2: MGHRA, YSYEKL. CDR3 in DNA: TGCGCCAGCGGGAGGGTTATCGGCACAGATACGCAGTATTTT. This codes for CASGRVIGTDTQYF.

This chain joins TRBV5-5 and TRBJ2-5; 10 bases line up with TRBD2. V shed 2 bases and J 7 bases; nucleotides not matched to a gene: 17. CDR3 length: 18 residues. Germline V lookup: CDR1 SGHKS, CDR2 YYEKEE (reference sequence). The DNA of the CDR3 is TGTGCCAGCAGCTTCCGGGACGATGGGACTAGCGACCGGGGGACCCAGTACTTC. It translates to CASSFRDDGTSDRGTQYF. Complete variable domain (other parts from reference TRBV5-5 and TRBJ2-5): DAGVTQSPTHLIKTRGQQVTLRCSPISGHKSVSWYQQVLGQGPQFIFQYYEKEERGRGNFPDRFSARQFPNYSSELNVNALLLGDSALYLCASSFRDDGTSDRGTQYFGPGTRLLVL.

In this sample, this clone turned up a few times. This chain connects TRBV2 to TRBJ2-1, with 7 bases fitting TRBD2. Germline CDR1 SNHLY, CDR2 FYNNEI. The CDR3 covers 14 residues. Germline trimming cut 7 bases from V and 9 bases from J; bases unmatched to any gene: 12. CDR3 region: CASNTGEGWSEQFF. The CDR3 DNA follows: TGTGCCAGCAACACGGGGGAGGGTTGGAGTGAGCAGTTCTTC.

As concerns this clone: Additional DNA sequences in this sample encode the identical CDR3. The chain combines TRBV4-1 with TRBJ2-1; maybe TRBD2 (7 bases). Trimming stripped 1 base from V and 6 bases from J, with 19 bases between. The germline V gene has CDR1 MGHRA and CDR2 YSYEKL. The length of the CDR3 is 17 residues. The CDR3 loop is CASSQGPSGGALNEQFF. Written as DNA, the CDR3 is TGCGCCAGCAGCCAAGGACCTAGTGGGGGGGCTCTCAATGAGCAGTTCTTC.

The J gene is TRBJ1-2, the V gene TRBV3-1 (or the pseudogene TRBV3-2), with 7 bases identical to TRBD1. Trimming at V came to 3 bases and at J to 5 bases, leaving 15 bases not matched to a gene. Germline V CDR1 and CDR2: LGHDT, YNNKEL (reference sequence). The CDR3 runs to 17 residues. The CDR3 DNA sequence: TGTGCCAGCAGCCAGGGGCGACAGGGAAACTCTGCGTATGGCTACACCTTC. Its translation is CASSQGRQGNSAYGYTF.

This chain links TRBV6-6 with TRBJ1-2; TRBD1 is a possible D gene (5 bases). Between the trimmed V and J ends, which lost 2 bases and 3 bases, there was a span of 10 bases. This CDR3 is 14 amino acids long. Per germline, CDR1 MNHNY and CDR2 SVGAGI (reference sequence). CDR3 DNA sequence: TGTGCCAGCAGTTACATGGACACGGACTATGGCTACACCTTC. This codes for CASSYMDTDYGYTF.

The V and J genes are TRBV5-1 and TRBJ2-7; 16 bases align to TRBD2. V shed 4 bases and J 4 bases; nucleotides not matched to a gene: 14. The germline V gene has CDR1 SGHRS and CDR2 YFSETQ. The CDR3 is 19 residues long. CDR3 region: CASSSFTGTSGRVVYEQYF. CDR3 nucleotides: TGCGCCAGCAGCAGTTTCACCGGGACTAGCGGGAGGGTGGTGTACGAGCAGTACTTC.

The chain uses TRBV7-6 and TRBJ1-4; possibly TRBD1 for D (6 bases). Per the germline V gene, CDR1 is SGHVS and CDR2 is FNYEAQ. The CDR3 is 14 amino acids. The V and J ends lost 4 bases and 0 bases respectively, with 6 bases between them. The chain's CDR3 is CASSWTATNEKLFF. The CDR3 DNA reads as TGTGCCAGCAGCTGGACAGCAACTAATGAAAAACTGTTTTTT.

The chain carries TRBV5-6 and TRBJ2-7; the D gene is possibly TRBD2 (6 bases). Trimming pared 4 bases from V and 0 bases from J, leaving 14 bases between. Germline values: CDR1 SGHDT, CDR2 YYEEEE. The CDR3 is made up of 15 amino acids. This chain's CDR3 is CASSPGRGNSYEQYF. The CDR3 DNA reads as TGTGCCAGCAGCCCGGGGCGGGGCAACTCCTACGAGCAGTACTTC.

J is TRBJ1-2 and V is TRBV7-2; D might be TRBD1 (5 bases). V was clipped by 2 bases and J by 3 bases, with 13 bases between them. Germline CDR1 and CDR2: SGHTA and FQGNSA. The CDR3 loop spans 15 amino acids. CDR3 sequence reads: CASSLRQGLDYGYTF. DNA for the CDR3: TGTGCCAGCAGCTTAAGGCAGGGTCTAGACTATGGCTACACCTTC.

CDR3 in amino acids: CASSQDLGSGNEQFF. CDR3 DNA sequence: TGCGCCAGCAGCCAAGATCTGGGTAGCGGGAATGAGCAGTTCTTC. The rearrangement joins TRBV4-3 to TRBJ2-1; 7 bases align to TRBD2. Trimming cost V 0 bases and J 7 bases; bases outside gene matches: 6. From germline, CDR1 is LGHNA and CDR2 YSLEER. The CDR3 has 15 amino acids.

This clone was counted only a few times. This chain links TRBV28 with TRBJ2-6; the D is unclear. From germline, CDR1 is MDHEN and CDR2 SYDVKM. The CDR3 totals 18 residues. Trimming cost V 3 bases and J 0 bases, with 15 bases left between them. The CDR3: CASSFVLWSGSGANVLTF. The CDR3 DNA reads as TGTGCCAGCAGTTTTGTACTGTGGTCGGGCTCTGGGGCCAACGTCCTGACTTTC. Full variable domain (missing parts from reference TRBV28 and TRBJ2-6): DVKVTQSSRYLVKRTGEKVFLECVQDMDHENMFWYRQDPGLGLRLIYFSYDVKMKEKGDIPEGYSVSREKKERFSLILESASTNQTSMYLCASSFVLWSGSGANVLTFGAGSRLTVL.

The chain has TRBV6-2 or TRBV6-3 and TRBJ2-7; a possible D gene is TRBD1 (6 bases). Germline V lookup: CDR1 MNHEY, CDR2 SVGEGT. The CDR3 has 13 residues. The germline V and J ends were trimmed by 6 bases and 3 bases, with 12 bases remaining between them. The DNA of the CDR3 is TGTGCCAGCAGCCCTTACAGGGTCTACGAGCAGTACTTC. Its protein is CASSPYRVYEQYF.

V and J are TRBV12-3 or TRBV12-4 and TRBJ2-7; possible D gene TRBD2, 6 bases. This CDR3 region has 13 residues. V was cut by 4 bases and J by 5 bases, with 12 bases left in between. The CDR3 DNA follows: TGTGCCAGCAGTTCGACTAGAGTGCACGAGCAGTACTTC. Translation gives CASSSTRVHEQYF.